The 18 T cell receptor beta chains given below trace back to one sample, sequenced in a study of blood T cell repertoires in COVID-19. Sequenced by immunoSEQ multiplex PCR; TCRdb stores in-frame clones only, minus some. The table shows tens of thousands of clones, with approximately 90% occurring only once. The sample was peripheral blood. The receptors were sampled from a man in his 60s with active COVID-19.

This chain's CDR3 is CASSLQLAGEETQYF. CDR3 nucleotides: TGTGCCAGCAGCTTGCAGCTAGCGGGGGAAGAGACCCAGTACTTC. The chain employs TRBV7-2 and TRBJ2-5; 10 bases are a match to TRBD2. Looked up from germline, CDR1 is SGHTA and CDR2 is FQGNSA. The CDR3 loop spans 15 amino acids. The trim removed 3 bases at V and 3 bases at J, leaving 4 bases unmatched.

This chain joins TRBV6-2 or TRBV6-3 and TRBJ1-6, with D unresolved. Germline CDR1 and CDR2: MNHEY and SVGEGT. The CDR3 totals 14 residues. V was pared by 4 bases and J by 3 bases, with 7 bases between. The CDR3 sequence is CASSFRDYNSPLHF. DNA for the CDR3: TGTGCCAGCAGTTTCCGGGACTATAATTCACCCCTCCACTTT.

The V and J genes are TRBV11-3 and TRBJ1-1, with D unclear. Per the germline V gene, CDR1 is SGHNT and CDR2 is YENEEA. This CDR3 contains 13 residues. The V end was cut by 4 bases, the J end by 1 base, with 7 bases between. The CDR3 bases are TGTGCCAGCAGCTCGGCAGGGAACACTGAAGCTTTCTTT. Translation: CASSSAGNTEAFF.

To note about this clone: One end of the junction fails to match germline, which may point to a read error. The chain recombines TRBV7-7 with TRBJ2-3, with D possibly being TRBD2 (5 bases). Germline values: CDR1 SSHAT, CDR2 FNYEAQ (reference sequence). This CDR3 has 15 amino acids. The CDR3 coding sequence is TGTGCTAGCAGCTTAGACACGGGGAGTGCAGATACGCAGTATTTT. Protein sequence: CASSLDTGSADTQYF.

This chain uses TRBV5-5 with TRBJ2-7, with 12 bases that match TRBD1. The trim removed 6 bases at V and 8 bases at J, leaving 12 bases unmatched. CDR1 and CDR2 from the germline V gene are SGHKS and YYEKEE (reference sequence). The CDR3 runs to 15 residues. CDR3 sequence (DNA): TGTGCCAGCACCCTACCCGGGACAGGGGGCCGTAAGCAGTACTTC. The encoded protein is CASTLPGTGGRKQYF.

This rearrangement joins TRBV4-3 to TRBJ2-7; 11 nucleotides line up with TRBD1. V lost 4 bases and J lost 3; bases outside the gene matches: 2. The germline V gene has CDR1 LGHNA and CDR2 YSLEER. This CDR3 contains 14 residues. As DNA, the CDR3 is TGCGCCAGCAGCCGCGGGACAGGGGGCTACGAGCAGTACTTC. It yields the protein CASSRGTGGYEQYF.

The chain is built from TRBV5-6 and TRBJ1-2, with 9 positions matching TRBD1. Germline V lookup: CDR1 SGHDT, CDR2 YYEEEE. The CDR3 covers 13 residues. Trimming cost V 1 base and J 6 bases; bases outside gene matches: 1. Here the CDR3 reads CASSLRQGDGYTF. The DNA of the CDR3 is TGTGCCAGCAGCTTGAGACAGGGGGATGGCTACACCTTC. The full variable domain, in which reference TRBV5-6 and TRBJ1-2 provide the parts outside the CDR3, is DAGVTQSPTHLIKTRGQQVTLRCSPKSGHDTVSWYQQALGQGPQFIFQYYEEEERQRGNFPDRFSGHQFPNYSSELNVNALLLGDSALYLCASSLRQGDGYTFGSGTRLTVV.

This clone has just one count. J is TRBJ1-1 and V is TRBV9; TRBD1 is a possible D gene (6 bases). The germline CDR1 and CDR2 sequences are SGDLS and YYNGEE. The CDR3 contains 15 residues. V gave up 0 bases and J gave up 5 bases, with 14 bases separating them. The DNA of the CDR3 is TGTGCCAGCAGCGTAGACGGCCAGGGACATACTGAAGCTTTCTTT. Amino acid sequence: CASSVDGQGHTEAFF.

This sequence joins TRBV2 and TRBJ1-2, with 8 positions matching TRBD1. The germline gives CDR1 SNHLY, CDR2 FYNNEI. This CDR3 contains 13 residues. With 7 bases clipped from V and 3 bases from J, the junction kept 4 bases outside the gene matches. The CDR3 DNA sequence: TGTGCCAGCACTACGGACAGGGACTATGGCTACACCTTC. It specifies CASTTDRDYGYTF.

The V gene is TRBV30, the J gene TRBJ2-5; possible D gene TRBD1, 5 bases. V was clipped by 0 bases and J by 5 bases, with 10 bases between them. Germline V gene sequence: CDR1 GTSNPN, CDR2 SVGIG (reference sequence). This CDR3 region has 13 residues. The CDR3 sequence is CAWSVDRGETQYF. The CDR3, as DNA: TGTGCCTGGAGTGTTGACAGAGGCGAGACCCAGTACTTC.

This rearrangement joins TRBV10-3 to TRBJ2-1; TRBD2 matches 13 bases. Losses at the gene ends were 4 bases for V and 3 bases for J; bases not matched to a gene: 6. The CDR3 loop spans 17 amino acids. The V gene's germline CDR1 is ENHRY and CDR2 SYGVKD. CDR3 in DNA: TGTGCCATCAGTGCCTCGGGACTAGCGGGGCGCTACAATGAGCAGTTCTTC. Its translation: CAISASGLAGRYNEQFF.

This clone has a single count. V gene TRBV6-1 combines with J gene TRBJ2-1; no firm D call. V shed 2 bases and J shed 1 base, with 15 bases lying between them. The CDR3 runs to 17 residues. The germline V gene has CDR1 MNHNS and CDR2 SASEGT. DNA of the CDR3: TGTGCCAGCAGTGAACCTTTTTTAGAGAGGTCCTACAATGAGCAGTTCTTC. It translates to CASSEPFLERSYNEQFF.

This chain links TRBV28 with TRBJ2-1, with TRBD2 identical over 11 bases. Germline CDR1 and CDR2: MDHEN and SYDVKM. CDR3 size: 15 residues. The J segment lost 7 bases and the V segment lost 8 bases, leaving 10 bases of the junction unmatched. The chain's CDR3 is CASGLAGGLSNEQFF. The CDR3, as DNA: TGTGCCAGCGGGCTAGCGGGGGGCCTCTCAAATGAGCAGTTCTTC.

This sequence joins TRBV7-2 and TRBJ2-7; TRBD2 aligns across 15 bases. With V trimmed by 6 bases and J by 7 bases, 7 bases remained unmatched. The CDR3 runs to 15 residues. CDR1 and CDR2 (germline): SGHTA, FQGNSA. The CDR3 is CASRPGLAGGREQYF. The CDR3 coding sequence is TGTGCCAGCAGGCCTGGACTAGCGGGGGGGCGGGAGCAGTACTTC. Combining the CDR3 with reference TRBV7-2 and TRBJ2-7 gives the whole variable domain GAGVSQSPSNKVTEKGKDVELRCDPISGHTALYWYRQSLGQGLEFLIYFQGNSAPDKSGLPSDRFSAERTGGSVSTLTIQRTQQEDSAVYLCASRPGLAGGREQYFGPGTRLTVT.

The chain uses TRBV6-5 and TRBJ1-3; weak D call: TRBD1 (5 bases). CDR3 length equals 15 residues. Germline CDR1 reads MNHEY; CDR2 reads SVGAGI. Trimming removed 8 bases from V and 0 bases from J, with 14 bases in between. This CDR3 is CASSLGGNSGNTIYF. In nucleotides, the CDR3 is TGTGCCAGCTCACTCGGGGGTAACTCTGGAAACACCATATATTTT.

V is TRBV24-1 and J is TRBJ1-2; D may be TRBD1 (6 bases). V was shortened by 9 bases and J by 8 bases, with 12 bases between the two germline ends. Germline V lookup: CDR1 KGHDR, CDR2 SFDVKD. The CDR3 is 11 residues long. The CDR3 loop reads CATAGGGGYTF. Here the CDR3 DNA reads TGTGCCACCGCTGGGGGCGGGGGCTACACCTTC.

The V gene is TRBV5-6, the J gene TRBJ2-7, with TRBD1 matching 8 bases. The V segment lost 4 bases and the J segment 2 bases; nucleotides outside the gene matches: 5. The CDR3 runs to 14 residues. Per the germline V gene, CDR1 is SGHDT and CDR2 is YYEEEE. In DNA, the CDR3 is TGTGCCAGCAGCCCATGGGACAGGACCTACGAGCAGTACTTC. This codes for CASSPWDRTYEQYF.

The CDR3 DNA reads as TGTGCCAGCACCACACTAGAATCGGGGGTCTACGAGCAGTACTTC. Protein product: CASTTLESGVYEQYF. V usage is TRBV27 and J usage is TRBJ2-7, with D possibly matching TRBD2 (6 bases). V lost 7 bases, J lost 3 bases, and 19 bases lay in between. CDR1 is MNHEY and CDR2 is SMNVEV in the germline V gene (reference sequence). CDR3 length: 15 amino acids.